This is a list of T cell receptor beta chains from one sample in a study of shared clonotypes between healthy human individuals. The data were produced by immunoSEQ multiplex PCR, yet TCRdb's version contains in-frame clones alone and is incomplete. The table lists 2 million to 3 million clones, over 85% of them singletons. Sequences were obtained from naive CD4+ T cells from PBMCs. Source of these receptors: a man between 18 and 29 years old in good health. Some clones in this sample may be carry-over from other donors' samples. Each CDR3 is given with its conserved first and last residue. A D gene is named only where the DNA matches it firmly. Some rows have no size entry. The others give once, few or many, or a class for an expanded clone.

size: NA; V: TRBV9; D: TRBD2; J: TRBJ2-1; DNA: TGTGCCAGCAGCAGTCTAGCGGACTCCTACAATGAGCAGTTCTTC; CDR3: CASSSLADSYNEQFF
size: NA; V: TRBV7-9; D: TRBD1; J: TRBJ2-7; DNA: TGTGCCAGCAGCGTCTCGACAGGGACCGAGCAGTACTTC; CDR3: CASSVSTGTEQYF
size: NA; V: TRBV2; D: TRBD2; J: TRBJ2-2; DNA: TGTGCCAGCAGGGAGACTAGCAGGAACACCGGGGAGCTGTTTTTT; CDR3: CASRETSRNTGELFF
size: NA; V: TRBV28; D: TRBD2; J: TRBJ2-7; DNA: TGTGCCAGCAGTTTAGCGGGAGGGCCGGACGAGCAGTACTTC; CDR3: CASSLAGGPDEQYF
size: NA; V: TRBV5-1; D: TRBD2; J: TRBJ2-1; DNA: TGCGCCAGCAGCTCGAGCGGGAGTGGCTACAATGAGCAGTTCTTC; CDR3: CASSSSGSGYNEQFF
size: NA; V: TRBV5-1; D: NA; J: TRBJ1-2; DNA: TGCGCCAGCAGCTTGGGGACAGTTTATGGCTACACCTTC; CDR3: CASSLGTVYGYTF
size: once; V: TRBV5-1; D: NA; J: TRBJ1-2; DNA: TGCGCCAGCAGCTTGTCCCCAGGGGCGACCGCCTATGGCTACACCTTC; CDR3: CASSLSPGATAYGYTF
size: NA; V: TRBV29-1; D: TRBD1; J: TRBJ2-7; DNA: TGCAGCGTTGAACTGGGACAGGTGGGATTCTACGAGCAGTACTTC; CDR3: CSVELGQVGFYEQYF
size: NA; V: TRBV30; D: NA; J: TRBJ2-1; DNA: TGTGCCTGGAGTTTAGGCAGGACGGATGAGCAGTTCTTC; CDR3: CAWSLGRTDEQFF
size: once; V: TRBV5-4; D: NA; J: TRBJ2-5; DNA: TGTGCCAGCAGCTTCACCTCAGGGACCCAAGAGACCCAGTACTTC; CDR3: CASSFTSGTQETQYF
size: NA; V: TRBV28; D: TRBD1; J: TRBJ1-1; DNA: TGTGCCAGCATGGATGTCCAATATTCCCAACCGTACCGGGACAGAAGCACTGAAGCTTTCTTT; CDR3: CASMDVQYSQPYRDRSTEAFF
size: few; V: TRBV2; D: NA; J: TRBJ1-1; DNA: TGTGCCAGCAGTGGCCGTTTGAACACTGAAGCTTTCTTT; CDR3: CASSGRLNTEAFF
size: NA; V: TRBV29-1; D: NA; J: TRBJ1-1; DNA: TGCAGCGTCGCCCTGAAGTACGGGGACTCCCCTGAAGCTTTCTTT; CDR3: CSVALKYGDSPEAFF
size: once; V: TRBV7-3; D: NA; J: TRBJ2-2; DNA: TGTGCCAGCAGCTTAAATACGGCCGGGGAGCTGTTTTTT; CDR3: CASSLNTAGELFF
size: NA; V: TRBV10-3; D: NA; J: TRBJ2-2; DNA: TGTGCCACAGAGAACACCGGGGAGCTGTTTTTT; CDR3: CATENTGELFF
size: NA; V: TRBV5-1; D: TRBD2; J: TRBJ2-2; DNA: TGCGCCAGCAGCTTGACTAGCGGGAGGCTATACACCGGGGAGCTGTTTTTT; CDR3: CASSLTSGRLYTGELFF
size: NA; V: TRBV28; D: NA; J: TRBJ2-7; DNA: TGTGCCAGCAGCCCCCTGACGGGCGAGCAGTACTTC; CDR3: CASSPLTGEQYF
size: NA; V: TRBV4-1; D: TRBD1; J: TRBJ1-5; DNA: TGCGCCAGCAGCCAAGACCGGGACAGGGGCCCCGGCGGTCAGCCCCAGCATTTT; CDR3: CASSQDRDRGPGGQPQHF
size: NA; V: TRBV19; D: NA; J: TRBJ2-2; DNA: TGTGCCAGTAGTATAGGACTCCTAGAGGTCACCGGGGAGCTGTTTTTT; CDR3: CASSIGLLEVTGELFF
size: NA; V: TRBV9; D: TRBD1; J: TRBJ1-4; DNA: TGTGCCAGCAGCCCTCACAGGGGTGTAGGCGAAAAACTGTTTTTT; CDR3: CASSPHRGVGEKLFF
size: NA; V: TRBV15; D: NA; J: TRBJ2-1; DNA: TGTGCCACCAGCAGATCCCCGCGGGCCTCCTACAATGAGCAGTTCTTC; CDR3: CATSRSPRASYNEQFF
size: NA; V: TRBV5-1; D: NA; J: TRBJ2-1; DNA: TGCGCCAGCAGCTTGGTACCCCGACCGTACAATGAGCAGTTCTTC; CDR3: CASSLVPRPYNEQFF
size: NA; V: TRBV28; D: NA; J: TRBJ2-7; DNA: TGTGCCAGCAGTTCCGGGAGTACCCTCTACGAGCAGTACTTC; CDR3: CASSSGSTLYEQYF
size: NA; V: TRBV2; D: NA; J: TRBJ1-3; DNA: TGTGCCAGCAGTCAACTAGGGGGAACCATATATTTT; CDR3: CASSQLGGTIYF